Below, 23 T cell receptor beta chains from the same sample are listed, as sequenced in a study of blood T cell repertoires in COVID-19. The method was immunoSEQ multiplex PCR; TCRdb's version includes in-frame clones alone and lacks a portion of them. The data show about 240,000 clones, about 83% seen once. Sequencing was performed on peripheral blood. Receptors were obtained from a human donor in a cohort sampled during active COVID-19.

The chain carries TRBV3-1 (or the pseudogene TRBV3-2) and TRBJ2-3; maybe TRBD1 (5 bases). Trimming stripped 3 bases from V and 0 bases from J, with 13 bases between. The CDR3 is 16 residues long. Germline V gene data show CDR1 as LGHDT and CDR2 as YNNKEL (reference sequence). The DNA of the CDR3 is TGTGCCAGCAGCCAGCTCATTCAGGGTAGCACAGATACGCAGTATTTT. The encoded protein is CASSQLIQGSTDTQYF.

This sequence joins TRBV2 and TRBJ2-7; D gene uncertain. The CDR3 spans 13 residues. In germline, CDR1 is SNHLY, CDR2 FYNNEI. V gave up 3 bases and J gave up 3 bases, with 9 bases separating them. The CDR3 loop reads CASSDPGFYEQYF. CDR3 nucleotides: TGTGCCAGCAGTGATCCAGGCTTCTACGAGCAGTACTTC.

This clone has a handful of counts. V and J are TRBV5-1 and TRBJ1-3, with 10 bases identical to TRBD1. After removal of 2 bases from V and 7 bases from J, the junction contained 9 bases not matched to a gene. The CDR3 runs to 16 residues. The germline gives CDR1 SGHRS, CDR2 YFSETQ. The CDR3 coding sequence is TGCGCCAGCAGCTTTGGACAGGGGGTACGTGGGAACACCATATATTTT. Translation: CASSFGQGVRGNTIYF.

The V call is TRBV5-1, the J call TRBJ2-1; 9 bases match TRBD2. The CDR3 extends over 15 amino acids. V lost 3 bases, J lost 10 bases, and 11 bases stayed unmatched. Germline V gene data show CDR1 as SGHRS and CDR2 as YFSETQ. CDR3 loop: CASSWGPGLAGEQFF. Here the CDR3 DNA reads TGCGCCAGCAGCTGGGGGCCGGGACTAGCAGGGGAGCAGTTCTTC.

The rearrangement joins TRBV24-1 to TRBJ2-3; 12 bases match TRBD1. CDR1 is KGHDR and CDR2 is SFDVKD in the germline V gene. This CDR3 is 16 amino acids long. After removal of 9 bases from V and 2 bases from J, the junction contained 8 bases not matched to a gene. As DNA, the CDR3 is TGTGCCACCCCGTGCGGGACAGGGGGCGACACAGATACGCAGTATTTT. Its protein is CATPCGTGGDTDTQYF.

V usage is TRBV2 and J usage is TRBJ2-1; a weak D match, TRBD1 (5 bases). The V end lost 9 bases, the J end lost 4 bases, and 16 bases lay between the germline ends. This CDR3 region has 14 residues. The germline V gene has CDR1 SNHLY and CDR2 FYNNEI. CDR3 DNA: TGTGCCAGTTCGAGGCAGGGTTATTACAATGAGCAGTTCTTC. Its translation: CASSRQGYYNEQFF.

The rearrangement joins TRBV6-1 to TRBJ1-1, with a weak D call TRBD1 (5 bases). CDR3 length: 16 amino acids. The germline gives CDR1 MNHNS, CDR2 SASEGT. Between the trimmed V and J ends, which lost 2 bases and 5 bases, there was a span of 18 bases. CDR3 loop: CASSELGGGVLTEAFF. In DNA, the CDR3 is TGTGCCAGCAGTGAATTGGGTGGAGGGGTGTTAACTGAAGCTTTCTTT.

The genes are TRBV18 and TRBJ2-4, with D perhaps TRBD2 (7 bases). V was clipped by 3 bases and J by 2 bases, with 8 bases between them. The CDR3 totals 14 residues. The germline gives CDR1 KGHSH, CDR2 LQKENI. The CDR3 reads CASSPGGPKNIQYF. CDR3 in DNA: TGTGCCAGCTCACCGGGGGGGCCCAAAAACATTCAGTACTTC. Supplemented by reference TRBV18 and TRBJ2-4, the full variable domain reads NAGVMQNPRHLVRRRGQEARLRCSPMKGHSHVYWYRQLPEEGLKFMVYLQKENIIDESGMPKERFSAEFPKEGPSILRIQQVVRGDSAAYFCASSPGGPKNIQYFGAGTRLSVL.

CDR3 in DNA: TGTGCCAGCAGCTCCCAGGGACAGGGCTGGGAGACCCAGTACTTC. Encoded protein: CASSSQGQGWETQYF. The V and J genes are TRBV7-2 and TRBJ2-5; 9 nucleotides match TRBD1. V lost 4 bases to trimming and J lost 5 bases; unmatched junction nucleotides: 8. CDR1 is SGHTA and CDR2 is FQGNSA in the germline V gene. This CDR3 region has 15 residues.

This clone was observed a handful of times. The V call is TRBV29-1, the J call TRBJ1-6; TRBD1 agrees at 7 bases. With V trimmed by 4 bases and J by 7 bases, 4 bases remained unmatched. From germline, CDR1 is SQVTM and CDR2 ANQGSEA. This CDR3 comprises 13 residues. The CDR3 region has the DNA TGCAGCGTTGCAACAGGGGTGAATTCACCCCTCCACTTT. Protein product: CSVATGVNSPLHF.

The CDR3 region has the DNA TGTGCCAGCAGCCTTCAATTTCGGAGGGGCAATCAGCCCCAGCATTTT. Translating gives CASSLQFRRGNQPQHF. The chain couples TRBV28 to TRBJ1-5; D uncertain. Germline-derived CDR1 and CDR2 are MDHEN and SYDVKM. The CDR3 is 16 residues long. Trimming pared 6 bases from V and 2 bases from J, leaving 17 bases between.

This clone has more than one count but fewer than ten. This chain links TRBV3-1 (or the pseudogene TRBV3-2) with TRBJ2-5; D might be TRBD2 (7 bases). Trimming left V 6 bases short and J 5 bases short, with 13 bases between. The germline gives CDR1 LGHDT, CDR2 YNNKEL (reference sequence). The CDR3 has 13 amino acids. The chain's CDR3 is CASSGRGRETQYF. DNA of the CDR3: TGTGCCAGCAGTGGGAGGGGGAGGGAGACCCAGTACTTC.

This clone was counted a single time. The chain is built from TRBV18 and TRBJ1-3; the D gene is possibly TRBD1 (5 bases). The CDR3 loop spans 14 amino acids. Deletions cut 5 bases from V and 0 bases from J, with 8 bases between. Per the germline V gene, CDR1 is KGHSH and CDR2 is LQKENI. Written as DNA, the CDR3 is TGTGCCAGCTCATCGGACATCTCTGGAAACACCATATATTTT. The encoded protein is CASSSDISGNTIYF.

Here the CDR3 reads CAIREETGENTEAFF. The DNA of the CDR3 is TGTGCCATCAGGGAAGAGACAGGGGAGAACACTGAAGCTTTCTTT. The chain is built from TRBV10-3 and TRBJ1-1; TRBD1 aligns across 8 bases. Germline CDR1 and CDR2: ENHRY and SYGVKD. J gave up 1 base and V 6 bases, and 7 bases lay outside the gene matches. The CDR3 consists of 15 residues.

The chain recombines TRBV10-1 with TRBJ2-2; 8 bases match TRBD1. The CDR3 is made up of 16 amino acids. Germline V gene lookup returns CDR1 WNHNN and CDR2 SYGVQD (reference sequence). Trimming removed 0 bases from V and 6 bases from J; junction bases left unmatched: 6. Here the CDR3 DNA reads TGCGCCAGCAGTGAGTCGGCCCAGGGGGCATCCGGGGAGCTGTTTTTT. It codes for CASSESAQGASGELFF.

The chain has TRBV9 and TRBJ2-5, with a weak D call TRBD2 (7 bases). The CDR3 runs 16 residues. CDR1 is SGDLS, CDR2 YYNGEE, per germline. Trimming took 1 base from V and 0 from J, leaving 13 bases between them. Here the CDR3 reads CASSVTGGGNQETQYF. The CDR3 region has the DNA TGTGCCAGCAGCGTAACTGGGGGGGGCAACCAAGAGACCCAGTACTTC.

A single count supports this clone. The rearrangement links TRBV28 to TRBJ2-7; 7 nucleotides match TRBD1. Germline loops: CDR1 MDHEN, CDR2 SYDVKM. The CDR3 is 13 residues long. Trimming removed 8 bases from V and 3 bases from J; junction bases left unmatched: 7. Written as DNA, the CDR3 is TGTGCCAGCCTAGGACAGGTTATCTACGAGCAGTACTTC. Encoded protein: CASLGQVIYEQYF.

The chain uses TRBV6-5 and TRBJ1-1; D is possibly TRBD1 (5 bases). Trimming removed 2 bases from V and 7 bases from J, with 11 bases in between. The CDR3 runs to 13 residues. Germline assignment: CDR1 MNHEY and CDR2 SVGAGI. DNA for the CDR3: TGTGCCAGCAGTTACCTCAGGGCTCTTGAAGCTTTCTTT. Translated, it gives CASSYLRALEAFF.

V usage is TRBV20-1 and J usage is TRBJ2-7, with D uncertain. V lost 3 bases and J lost 3, with 9 bases in between. Germline V gene data show CDR1 as DFQATT and CDR2 as SNEGSKA (reference sequence). The CDR3 covers 12 residues. The CDR3 sequence: CSASRQDYEQYF. The CDR3 DNA sequence: TGCAGTGCTAGTCGGCAGGACTACGAGCAGTACTTC.

J is TRBJ2-3 and V is TRBV12-3 or TRBV12-4, with D unclear. CDR3 length: 13 amino acids. Trimming cost V 3 bases and J 6 bases, with 10 bases left between them. CDR3 region: CASSFSPLDTQYF. The CDR3 nucleotides read TGTGCCAGCAGTTTCTCCCCCTTGGATACGCAGTATTTT.

The V gene is TRBV5-8, the J gene TRBJ2-7, with no clear D. CDR3 size: 15 residues. The germline V and J ends were trimmed by 1 base and 3 bases, with 14 bases remaining between them. The germline V gene has CDR1 SGHTS and CDR2 YDEGEE. In DNA, the CDR3 is TGTGCCAGCAGCTTGAGAGGATCATCAGTCTACGAGCAGTACTTC. This sequence encodes CASSLRGSSVYEQYF.

This clone was detected a few times. The V gene is TRBV24-1, the J gene TRBJ2-1, with TRBD1 matching over 9 bases. Germline-derived CDR1 and CDR2 are KGHDR and SFDVKD. The CDR3 has 16 amino acids. With 4 bases clipped from V and 1 base from J, the junction kept 4 bases outside the gene matches. Written as DNA, the CDR3 is TGTGCCACCAGTGACTCGACAGGGGGGTCCTACAATGAGCAGTTCTTC. This translates into CATSDSTGGSYNEQFF.

The rearrangement uses TRBV5-1 and TRBJ2-1, with 10 bases aligning to TRBD2. Trimming removed 5 bases from V and 0 bases from J; junction bases left unmatched: 5. The CDR3 runs to 16 residues. The germline V gene has CDR1 SGHRS and CDR2 YFSETQ. The CDR3, as DNA: TGCGCCAGCAGTAGTAGCGGGGGGAGCTCCTACAATGAGCAGTTCTTC. This encodes CASSSSGGSSYNEQFF.